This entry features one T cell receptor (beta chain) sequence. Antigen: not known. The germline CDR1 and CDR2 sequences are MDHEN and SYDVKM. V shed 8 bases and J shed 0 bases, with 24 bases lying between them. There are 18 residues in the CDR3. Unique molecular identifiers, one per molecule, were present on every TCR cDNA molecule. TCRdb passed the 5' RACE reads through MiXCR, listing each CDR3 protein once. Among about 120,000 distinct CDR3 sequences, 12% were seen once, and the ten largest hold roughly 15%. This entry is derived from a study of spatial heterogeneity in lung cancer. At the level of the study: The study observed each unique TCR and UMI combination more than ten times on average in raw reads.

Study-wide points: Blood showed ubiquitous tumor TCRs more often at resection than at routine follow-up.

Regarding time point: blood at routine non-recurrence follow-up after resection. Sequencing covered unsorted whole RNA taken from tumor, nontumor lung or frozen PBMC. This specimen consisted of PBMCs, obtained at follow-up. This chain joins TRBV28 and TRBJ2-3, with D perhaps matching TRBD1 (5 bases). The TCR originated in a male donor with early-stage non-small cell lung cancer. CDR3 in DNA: TGTGCCAGCGAATTCCAAGGGGCAGTTGGGTCTAGCACAGATACGCAGTATTTT. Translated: CASEFQGAVGSSTDTQYF.